This is a list of T cell receptor beta chains from one sample in a study of cytomegalovirus exposure and HLA in healthy donors. TCRdb keeps only in-frame clones here, not all; method: immunoSEQ multiplex PCR. The data hold 150,000 or so clones, with more than 70% observed a single time. The specimen was PBMCs. Receptors originate from a human donor in good health. Both conserved end residues are part of each CDR3. Fields, in order: J gene, D gene, clone size, V gene, CDR3 protein, CDR3 DNA. The D gene is left open where the match is weak. A clone size is listed for some rows: how often the clone was seen (once, few, many), or a class if it is expanded.

TRBJ2-2 TRBD2 NA TRBV28 CASSPHGGLYTGELFF TGTGCCAGCAGTCCTCACGGGGGGTTATACACCGGGGAGCTGTTTTTT
TRBJ2-4 TRBD2 once TRBV18 CASSPWTSGRGAKNIQYF TGTGCCAGCTCACCTTGGACTAGCGGGAGAGGGGCCAAAAACATTCAGTACTTC
TRBJ2-1 TRBD1 NA TRBV7-2 CASSPDRVPNEQFF TGTGCCAGCAGCCCCGACAGGGTCCCCAATGAGCAGTTCTTC
TRBJ2-1 TRBD2 NA TRBV10-3 CAISSTSGVYNEQFF TGTGCCATCAGTTCTACTAGCGGGGTCTACAATGAGCAGTTCTTC
TRBJ1-4 TRBD1 NA TRBV5-1 CASSLADRARLFF TGCGCCAGCAGCTTGGCCGACAGGGCGAGACTGTTTTTT
TRBJ1-4 NA NA TRBV19 CATSRAVDEKLFF TGTGCCACCAGTCGCGCGGTCGATGAAAAACTGTTTTTT
TRBJ1-1 NA few TRBV7-2 CASSLEADTEAFF TGTGCCAGCAGCTTAGAGGCGGACACTGAAGCTTTCTTT
TRBJ2-2 NA NA TRBV7-9 CASQRGGGAKAGELFF TGTGCCAGCCAGCGTGGAGGGGGCGCTAAAGCCGGGGAGCTGTTTTTT
TRBJ1-1 TRBD1 NA TRBV29-1 CSVPPDRGILNTEAFF TGCAGCGTCCCCCCGGACAGGGGGATTTTAAACACTGAAGCTTTCTTT
TRBJ2-3 TRBD1 few TRBV4-1 CASSQDHHQGALADTQYF TGCGCCAGCAGCCAAGATCATCATCAGGGGGCATTGGCAGATACGCAGTATTTT
TRBJ1-3 NA NA TRBV2 CASSAGGGSGNTIYF TGTGCCAGCAGTGCGGGAGGGGGCTCTGGAAACACCATATATTTT
TRBJ2-2 NA NA TRBV15 CATQEIDTGELFF TGTGCCACTCAAGAAATAGACACCGGGGAGCTGTTTTTT
TRBJ2-1 NA NA TRBV12-1 CASPLTSGTGGNEQFF TGTGCCAGCCCCCTGACTAGCGGGACCGGCGGGAATGAGCAGTTCTTC
TRBJ2-4 NA NA TRBV9 CASSVGFVQGAKNIQYF TGTGCCAGCAGCGTAGGCTTCGTACAGGGCGCCAAAAACATTCAGTACTTC
TRBJ2-7 TRBD2 NA TRBV13 CASSLEQGLVHEQYF TGTGCCAGCAGCTTAGAACAGGGACTAGTCCACGAGCAGTACTTC
TRBJ2-7 NA NA TRBV6-6 CASSYPGTPYEQYF TGTGCCAGCAGTTACCCCGGGACACCCTACGAGCAGTACTTC
TRBJ1-1 TRBD1 once TRBV28 CASRLETGANTEAFF TGTGCCAGCAGATTAGAGACAGGGGCGAACACTGAAGCTTTCTTT
TRBJ1-1 NA NA TRBV5-6 CASSSTGGPGNTEAFF TGTGCCAGCAGCTCCACCGGGGGTCCGGGGAACACTGAAGCTTTCTTT
TRBJ2-7 TRBD2 NA TRBV4-2 CASSPSSGRVDSYEQYF TGTGCCAGCAGCCCCTCTAGCGGGCGAGTCGACTCCTACGAGCAGTACTTC
TRBJ1-1 TRBD1 NA TRBV27 CASSSRTGKVRPPTEAFF TGTGCCAGCAGTTCCCGGACAGGGAAGGTCCGGCCTCCCACTGAAGCTTTCTTT
TRBJ1-5 NA NA TRBV2 CASSEITADQPQHF TGTGCCAGCAGTGAAATAACTGCTGATCAGCCCCAGCATTTT
TRBJ2-3 NA NA TRBV7-9 CASSSRLEYTDTQYF TGTGCCAGCAGCTCCCGACTGGAGTACACAGATACGCAGTATTTT
TRBJ1-2 NA few TRBV6-5 CASSYSTEYYGYTF TGTGCCAGCAGTTACTCGACTGAATACTATGGCTACACCTTC